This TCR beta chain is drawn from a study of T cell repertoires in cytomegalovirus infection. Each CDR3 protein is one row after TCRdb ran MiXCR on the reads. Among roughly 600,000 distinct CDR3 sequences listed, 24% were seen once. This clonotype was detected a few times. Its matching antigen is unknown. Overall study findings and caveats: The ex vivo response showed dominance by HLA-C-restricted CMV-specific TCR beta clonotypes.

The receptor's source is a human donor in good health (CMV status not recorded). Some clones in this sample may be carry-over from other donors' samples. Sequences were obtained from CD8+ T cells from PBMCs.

In nucleotides, the CDR3 is TGTGCCAGCAGCCCCCCGGGCAGCACAGATACGCAGTATTTT. Translation: CASSPPGSTDTQYF. The gene calls are TRBV28 and TRBJ2-3; D gene ambiguous. Trimming pared 6 bases from V and 0 bases from J, leaving 10 bases between. The CDR3 length is 14 residues. CDR1 MDHEN and CDR2 SYDVKM come from the germline V gene.